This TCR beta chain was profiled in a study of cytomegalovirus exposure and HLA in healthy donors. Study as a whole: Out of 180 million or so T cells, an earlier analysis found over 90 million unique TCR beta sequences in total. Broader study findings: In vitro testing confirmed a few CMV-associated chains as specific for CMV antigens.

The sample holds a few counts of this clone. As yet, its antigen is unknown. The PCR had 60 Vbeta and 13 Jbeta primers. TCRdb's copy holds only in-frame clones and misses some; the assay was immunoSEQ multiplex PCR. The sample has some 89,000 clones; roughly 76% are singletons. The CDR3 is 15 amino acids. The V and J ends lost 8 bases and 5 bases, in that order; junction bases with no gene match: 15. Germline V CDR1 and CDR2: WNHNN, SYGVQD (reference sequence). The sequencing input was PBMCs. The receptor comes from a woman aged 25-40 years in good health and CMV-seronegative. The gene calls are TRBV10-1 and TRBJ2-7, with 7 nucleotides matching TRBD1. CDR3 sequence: CASRKNQGDGDEQYF. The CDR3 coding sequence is TGCGCCAGCCGAAAAAATCAGGGGGATGGCGACGAGCAGTACTTC.